The clone carrying this T cell receptor (beta chain) showed up just a few times. The data originate from a study of PD-1 blockade in classical Hodgkin lymphoma. Brentuximab vedotin exposure varied, and every patient relapsed after autologous stem cell transplantation. Trimming cost V 1 base and J 0 bases; bases outside gene matches: 4. Germline CDR1 reads SGHRS; CDR2 reads YFSETQ. The CDR3 sequence is 16 residues long. Data came from immunoSEQ multiplex PCR; TCRdb stores just in-frame clones and leaves some out. The data show some 96,000 clones, roughly 76% seen once. The specimen was peripheral blood mononuclear cells (PBMCs), collected before the second cycle of nivolumab. V usage is TRBV5-1 and J usage is TRBJ2-1, with 7 bases lining up with TRBD2. This receptor was taken from a human donor with classical Hodgkin lymphoma. Here the CDR3 DNA reads TGCGCCAGCAGCTTGCTAGCGGCTAGCTCCTACAATGAGCAGTTCTTC. It yields the protein CASSLLAASSYNEQFF.